This TCR beta chain was identified during a study of T cell responses to AZD1222 COVID-19 vaccine. The study's findings and limits: Baseline serostatus was positive in only six or seven AZD1222 recipients.

V shed 5 bases and J 11 bases; nucleotides not matched to a gene: 8. Per the germline V gene, CDR1 is LGHDT and CDR2 is YNNKEL (reference sequence). CDR3 length: 13 amino acids. As regards this clone: Its target is unknown.

Here immunoSEQ multiplex PCR was the method, and the copy in TCRdb shows in-frame clones only, minus some. The sample carries tens of thousands of clones, roughly 87% recorded once. This material consisted of peripheral blood, taken 28 days after the second AZD1222 dose. This clonotype originated in an adult who received the AZD1222 COVID-19 vaccine. V and J are TRBV3-1 (or the pseudogene TRBV3-2) and TRBJ1-5, with 8 bases identical to TRBD1. The CDR3 DNA follows: TGTGCCAGCAGCAACAGGGGGGAAGGGACCCAGCATTTT. Its translation: CASSNRGEGTQHF.